Each of the 8 T cell receptor beta chains below was sequenced from the same sample in a study of a mutant IDH1 vaccine in newly diagnosed glioma (dated by TCRdb to the early 2020s). The library was made by the immunoSEQ multiplex PCR assay. TCRdb retrieved this table from immuneACCESS and kept in-frame rearrangements only. Not all clones are present; in checked studies, unresolved V genes account for under half, and no reason is known for the remainder. For this sample the table gives tens of thousands of clones, of which around 74% were detected only once. Of the sample, around 5.3% falls within the top ten clones. The sample's time point, from its label and the paper: week 23, last vaccination. Each vaccine dose was 300 ug of a 20-mer mutant IDH1 peptide in Montanide, given subcutaneously with topical imiquimod. For these TCRs, the target antigens are not known. Sequencing was performed on PBMCs, taken from a glioma patient whose treatment included an IDH1 peptide vaccine. These receptors were taken from a man over 45 with glioma.

The V gene is TRBV11-1, the J gene TRBJ2-5; 14 bases are shared with TRBD2. With V trimmed by 5 bases and J by 2 bases, 4 bases remained unmatched. The CDR3 loop spans 16 amino acids. Per germline, CDR1 SGHAT and CDR2 FQDESV (reference sequence). The CDR3 loop reads CASSPGTSGGQETQYF. The CDR3 nucleotides read TGTGCCAGCAGCCCCGGGACTAGCGGGGGACAAGAGACCCAGTACTTC.

This clone was counted a few times. This rearrangement joins TRBV29-1 to TRBJ1-1; no firm D call. The CDR3 totals 13 residues. Germline lookup yields CDR1 SQVTM and CDR2 ANQGSEA. V was clipped by 3 bases and J by 1 base, with 9 bases between them. The CDR3 DNA reads TGCAGCGTTGAGGTCCACGAGAACACTGAAGCTTTCTTT. It encodes CSVEVHENTEAFF.

This chain joins TRBV7-9 and TRBJ2-1, with 7 bases that match TRBD1. V was clipped by 3 bases and J by 3 bases; unmatched bases: 2. Germline lookup yields CDR1 SEHNR and CDR2 FQNEAQ (reference sequence). The CDR3 has 14 residues. CDR3 region: CASSLDRNYNEQFF. In DNA form, the CDR3 reads TGTGCCAGCAGCTTGGACAGGAACTACAATGAGCAGTTCTTC.

This clone was detected a few times. This chain links TRBV7-9 with TRBJ1-1, with D hard to call. Trimming stripped 3 bases from V and 4 bases from J, with 6 bases between. Germline values: CDR1 SEHNR, CDR2 FQNEAQ (reference sequence). The CDR3 covers 12 residues. This chain's CDR3 is CASSFSATEAFF. CDR3 bases: TGTGCCAGCAGCTTCAGCGCCACTGAAGCTTTCTTT.

J is TRBJ2-7 and V is TRBV19, with D possibly matching TRBD2 (6 bases). This CDR3 contains 14 residues. V lost 5 bases and J 1 base, leaving 12 bases between the germline ends. CDR1 LNHDA and CDR2 SQIVND come from the germline V gene (reference sequence). The CDR3 coding sequence is TGTGCCAGTAGTCTGGGGAGGCTTTCCTACGAGCAGTACTTC. This encodes CASSLGRLSYEQYF.

This chain connects TRBV30 to TRBJ2-6, with a weak D call TRBD2 (6 bases). The V gene lost 3 bases and the J gene lost 0 bases, with 15 bases spanning the gap. The CDR3 spans 17 residues. Germline CDR1 GTSNPN, CDR2 SVGIG (reference sequence). CDR3 nucleotide sequence: TGTGCCTGGAGGGGGGGTAGGGCTCACTCTGGGGCCAACGTCCTGACTTTC. This encodes CAWRGGRAHSGANVLTF.

The CDR3: CASSRGLNSPLHF. CDR3 nucleotide sequence: TGCGCCAGCAGTCGGGGGCTAAATTCACCCCTCCACTTT. The J gene is TRBJ1-6, the V gene TRBV10-1; possibly TRBD1 for D (6 bases). The germline V gene has CDR1 WNHNN and CDR2 SYGVQD (reference sequence). This CDR3 comprises 13 residues. Trimming took off 5 bases at V and 7 bases at J, with 9 bases between the two ends.

The V gene is TRBV7-9, the J gene TRBJ1-4; a weak D match, TRBD1 (5 bases). The CDR3 is 17 residues long. Trimming left V 2 bases short and J 4 bases short, with 17 bases between. Looked up from germline, CDR1 is SEHNR and CDR2 is FQNEAQ (reference sequence). CDR3 sequence: CASSLFYGGAGNEKLFF. As DNA, the CDR3 is TGTGCCAGCAGCTTATTTTACGGGGGTGCCGGTAATGAAAAACTGTTTTTT.